A single T cell receptor (beta chain) is shown here with its context. This clone was seen only once. Its antigen specificity is not known. Base qualities are not at hand, and no much larger clone is one base apart. The record originates from a study of blood T cell repertoires in COVID-19 (dated by TCRdb to 2020 to 2022). At the level of the whole study: Samples from collaborators originated in the United States, Italy and Spain and spanned both the acute and convalescent phases of COVID-19. The prospective study material was composed of cDNA or gDNA derived from T cells, B-cell-depleted T cells, or PBMCs. Where available, HLA class I and class II types were obtained from metadata supplied by the sample provider rather than from assay-based typing. Deeply sampled blood TCRbeta repertoires from subjects exposed to, actively infected with, or recovered from COVID-19 were included in the dataset. Nearly every sample came with metadata listing a de-identified subject ID, COVID-19 status, age in years and sex. The samples were drawn from two sources: the first 160 participants of the ongoing ImmuneRACE study, and over 1,000 subjects contributed by 6 global collaborators. The repertoires were released in a freely available public database meant as a resource for research on the immune response to SARS-CoV-2. Study-wide findings and limitations: The amount of clinical and demographic metadata varied by source and participant and was provided uncurated.

The immunoSEQ Assay, a bias-controlled multiplex PCR, was used to amplify TCRbeta CDR3 regions from genomic DNA. The authors processed their data as follows. Within the assay, amplification of reference gene primers was used to estimate how many nucleated cells each sample contained. To quantify the absolute abundance of each unique TCRbeta CDR3 rearrangement, sequence reads were collapsed and filtered. For each sample, productive Simpson clonality was calculated as the square root of Simpson's diversity index across productive rearrangements. TCRdb re-hosts the immuneACCESS table, in-frame sequences only. Its copies lack some clones; in the studies checked, an unresolved V gene accounts for under half of them, and the cause for the rest is not known. Clonal size and the V and J genes are those of that table, whereas D and trimming came from the DNA. This sample has roughly 260,000 clones in its table, and roughly 86% of those were observed once. The ten biggest clones cover roughly 9.8% of the sample.

Based on the germline V gene, the CDR1 and CDR2 sequences are MDHEN and SYDVKM. V is pruned by 0 bases and J by 4 bases, leaving 4 bases of the junction without a gene match. The cysteine opens and the phenylalanine closes a CDR3 of 16 amino acids. The entry retains the CDR3 DNA only, 48 bases that are in frame from base 1. A second Seattle source provided samples from volunteer blood donors who had recovered from COVID-19. The collaborating institutions used their own protocols to collect whole blood in K2EDTA tubes. For TCRbeta analysis, collaborators shipped samples as frozen whole blood, isolated PBMCs, or DNA extracted from either of those sample types.

Material for sequencing was peripheral blood. The sequence links TRBV28 to TRBJ2-1, with 9 central nucleotides matching TRBD1. This sequence originates from a man aged 35-49 years who had recovered from COVID-19. The bases read TGTGCCAGCAGTTTATGGGGGGACAGGGCTTACAATGAGCAGTTCTTC. Its translation is CASSLWGDRAYNEQFF. The variable domain in full, with residues beyond the CDR3 obtained from the reference TRBV28 and TRBJ2-1 genes, is DVKVTQSSRYLVKRTGEKVFLECVQDMDHENMFWYRQDPGLGLRLIYFSYDVKMKEKGDIPEGYSVSREKKERFSLILESASTNQTSMYLCASSLWGDRAYNEQFFGPGTRLTVL.